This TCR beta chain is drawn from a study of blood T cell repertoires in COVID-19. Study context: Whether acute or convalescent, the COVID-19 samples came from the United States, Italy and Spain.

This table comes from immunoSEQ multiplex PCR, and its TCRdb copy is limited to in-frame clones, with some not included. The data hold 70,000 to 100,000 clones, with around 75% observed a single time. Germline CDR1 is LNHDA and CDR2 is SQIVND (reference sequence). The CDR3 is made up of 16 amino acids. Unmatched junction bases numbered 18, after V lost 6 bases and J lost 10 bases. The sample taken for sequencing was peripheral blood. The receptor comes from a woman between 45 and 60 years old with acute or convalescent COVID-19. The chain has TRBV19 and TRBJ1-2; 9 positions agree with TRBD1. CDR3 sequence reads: CASRPVSGQGILYYTF. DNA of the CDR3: TGTGCCAGTAGGCCCGTTAGCGGACAGGGGATCCTCTACTACACCTTC. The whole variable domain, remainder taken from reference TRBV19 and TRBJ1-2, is DGGITQSPKYLFRKEGQNVTLSCEQNLNHDAMYWYRQDPGQGLRLIYYSQIVNDFQKGDIAEGYSVSREKKESFPLTVTSAQKNPTAFYLCASRPVSGQGILYYTFGSGTRLTVV.